Sequencing of this T cell receptor (beta chain) was carried out in a study of vaccination effects on CD4 cells after COVID-19. V was trimmed by 3 bases and J by 9 bases, leaving 14 bases between them. The CDR3 runs 13 residues. CDR1 and CDR2 from the germline V gene are SGHAT and FQDESV (reference sequence). Some clones are missing from TCRdb's copy, which holds only in-frame ones; the method was immunoSEQ multiplex PCR. This table holds roughly 59,000 clones, roughly 78% found once. Viral peptide pool expansion of antigen-specific CD4+ T cells preceded sequencing in the ViraFEST assay. CD4+ T cell isolation took place after approximately 11 days of culture. Participants received two doses of either the BNT162b2 or mRNA-1273 vaccine. As regards this clone: The antigen remains unidentified.

The material was CD4+ T cells from PBMCs cultured with HCoV-OC43 spike peptides, obtained after COVID-19 vaccination. Noted subset: HCoV-OC43 spike overlapping peptide pool stimulation. The chain employs TRBV11-1 and TRBJ1-1; TRBD1 is a possible D gene (5 bases). The sequence was obtained from a human donor who received a COVID-19 vaccine. The CDR3 reads CASSFPAGRKAFF. The CDR3 DNA sequence: TGTGCCAGCAGCTTCCCCGCGGGACGGAAAGCTTTCTTT.